Below, one T cell receptor (beta chain) is given with its context. This CDR3 comprises 14 residues. In germline, CDR1 is MNHEY, CDR2 SVGAGI. The V gene end was trimmed by 8 bases and the J gene end by 4 bases; junction bases not matched to a gene: 9. The record originates from a study of blood T cell repertoires in COVID-19. Source study methods: By means of reference gene primer amplification, nucleated cell counts were estimated. The protocol was immunoSEQ multiplex PCR, while the TCRdb copy is restricted to in-frame clones and leaves out a portion. V and J calls plus clone size are reproduced from that table; the DNA served to infer D and trimming. The data show 200,000 or so clones, just over 85% seen once.

The sample consisted of PBMCs or T cells enriched from blood (not recorded which). The receptor was isolated from a woman aged 40 to 50 with acute COVID-19. The chain employs TRBV6-5 and TRBJ1-1; 8 positions match TRBD1. CDR3 nucleotides: TGTGCCAGCGCAACAGGGGGAAAGAGCACTGAAGCTTTCTTT. This gives the protein CASATGGKSTEAFF.